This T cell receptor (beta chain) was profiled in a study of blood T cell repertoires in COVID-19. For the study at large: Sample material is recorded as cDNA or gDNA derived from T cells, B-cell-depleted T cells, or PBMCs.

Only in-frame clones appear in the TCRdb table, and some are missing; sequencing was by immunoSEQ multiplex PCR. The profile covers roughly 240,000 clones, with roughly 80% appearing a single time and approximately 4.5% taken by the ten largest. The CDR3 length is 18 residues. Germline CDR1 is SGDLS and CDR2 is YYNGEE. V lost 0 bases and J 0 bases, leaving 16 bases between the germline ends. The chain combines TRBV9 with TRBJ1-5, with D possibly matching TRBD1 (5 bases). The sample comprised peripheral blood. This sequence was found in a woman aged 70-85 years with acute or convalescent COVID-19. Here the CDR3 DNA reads TGTGCCAGCAGCGTAGTTAACAGGACCCCTAATAGCAATCAGCCCCAGCATTTT. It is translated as CASSVVNRTPNSNQPQHF.